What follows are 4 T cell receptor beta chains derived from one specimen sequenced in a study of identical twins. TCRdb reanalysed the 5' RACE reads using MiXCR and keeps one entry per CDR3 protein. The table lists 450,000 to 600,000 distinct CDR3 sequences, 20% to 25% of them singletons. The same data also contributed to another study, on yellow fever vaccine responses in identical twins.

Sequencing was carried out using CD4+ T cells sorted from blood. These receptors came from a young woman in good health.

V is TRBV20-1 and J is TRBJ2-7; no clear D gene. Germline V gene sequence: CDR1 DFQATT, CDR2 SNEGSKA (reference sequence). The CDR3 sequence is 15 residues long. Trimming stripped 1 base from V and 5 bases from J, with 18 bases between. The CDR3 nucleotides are TGCAGTGCTAGAGGCAACCCCACCCCCGGAGACGAGCAGTACTTC. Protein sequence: CSARGNPTPGDEQYF.

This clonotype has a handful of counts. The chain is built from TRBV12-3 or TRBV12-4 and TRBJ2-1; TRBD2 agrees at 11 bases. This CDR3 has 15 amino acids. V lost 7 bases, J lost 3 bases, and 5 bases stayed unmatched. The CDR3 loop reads CASIETSGVYNEQFF. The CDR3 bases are TGTGCCAGCATTGAGACTAGCGGGGTCTACAATGAGCAGTTCTTC.

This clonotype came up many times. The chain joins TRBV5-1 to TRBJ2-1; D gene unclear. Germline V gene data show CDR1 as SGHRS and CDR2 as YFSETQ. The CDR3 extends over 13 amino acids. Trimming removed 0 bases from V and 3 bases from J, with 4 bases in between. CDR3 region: CASSLALYNEQFF. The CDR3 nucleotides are TGCGCCAGCAGCTTGGCTCTCTACAATGAGCAGTTCTTC.

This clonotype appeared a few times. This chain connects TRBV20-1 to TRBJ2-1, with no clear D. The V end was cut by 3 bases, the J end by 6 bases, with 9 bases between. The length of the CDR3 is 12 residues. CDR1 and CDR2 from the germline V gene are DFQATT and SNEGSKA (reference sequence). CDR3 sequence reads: CSASSGANEQFF. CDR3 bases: TGCAGTGCTAGCTCCGGAGCCAATGAGCAGTTCTTC.